One sample yielded the 10 T cell receptor beta chains listed below, sequenced in a study of T cell repertoires in cytomegalovirus infection. One entry per CDR3 protein results from TCRdb running MiXCR on the reads. The repertoire holds about 300,000 distinct CDR3 sequences, with around 9.6% as singletons. Input material: PBMCs. The receptors come from a human donor in good health (CMV status not recorded). Some clones in this sample may be carry-over from other donors' samples.

In the case of this clonotype: Being one base from a much bigger clone, this may be a read error. This chain joins TRBV6-6 and TRBJ2-2, with TRBD1 identical over 7 bases. From germline, CDR1 is MNHNY and CDR2 SVGAGI (reference sequence). The CDR3 totals 16 residues. The CDR3 bases are TGTGCCAGCAGTTCATCTCAGGGGGTTGGCACCGGGGAGCTGTCTTTT. Its translation: CASSSSQGVGTGELSF.

This clonotype was counted at least ten times. The chain links TRBV20-1 to TRBJ1-6, with a tentative D call TRBD1 (6 bases). The CDR3 loop spans 15 amino acids. Germline CDR1 DFQATT, CDR2 SNEGSKA (reference sequence). V lost 0 bases to trimming and J lost 7 bases, with 13 bases between them. For the CDR3, the DNA is TGCAGTGCTAGAGATGTAGGCAGGGGCAATTCACCCCTCCACTTT. It specifies CSARDVGRGNSPLHF.

Many counts were recorded for this clonotype. The chain is built from TRBV7-8 and TRBJ2-5; D call uncertain. V was pared by 1 base and J by 4 bases, with 10 bases between. This CDR3 has 14 amino acids. Germline V gives CDR1 SGHVS, CDR2 FQNEAQ. The CDR3 here is CASSLVGNPETQYF. DNA for the CDR3: TGTGCCAGCAGCTTAGTGGGGAACCCAGAGACCCAGTACTTC.

At least ten counts were recorded for this clonotype. The V gene is TRBV5-6, the J gene TRBJ1-1, with TRBD1 as a possible D gene (5 bases). Looked up from germline, CDR1 is SGHDT and CDR2 is YYEEEE. The CDR3 extends over 14 amino acids. V lost 4 bases and J 4 bases, leaving 14 bases between the germline ends. CDR3 in DNA: TGTGCCAGCAGCCAGGGCCCCGGGGGCACTGAAGCTTTCTTT. Translation: CASSQGPGGTEAFF.

This clonotype was picked up many times. The chain links TRBV7-9 to TRBJ2-7, with a tentative D call TRBD1 (5 bases). The CDR3 is made up of 13 amino acids. Trimming removed 1 base from V and 4 bases from J, with 8 bases in between. Germline CDR1 SEHNR, CDR2 FQNEAQ (reference sequence). The CDR3 spells CASSLGGKYEQYF. CDR3 DNA sequence: TGTGCCAGCAGCTTAGGGGGCAAGTACGAGCAGTACTTC.

As for this clonotype: A much larger clone differs by one base, so this may be a read error. The chain joins TRBV25-1 to TRBJ1-2; 7 bases agree with TRBD1. J gave up 6 bases and V 4 bases, and 11 bases lay outside the gene matches. The CDR3 has 15 residues. Germline CDR1 MGHDK, CDR2 SYGVNS. CDR3 loop: CASSVPGQSFDGYTF. CDR3 nucleotide sequence: TGTGCCAGCAGTGTACCGGGACAGTCTTTCGATGGCTACACCTTC.

This clonotype was counted between two and nine times. J is TRBJ2-6 and V is TRBV23-1, with D possibly matching TRBD1 (5 bases). TRBV23-1 is an open reading frame, and its role is uncertain. The length of the CDR3 is 17 residues. Trimming took off 0 bases at V and 0 bases at J, with 9 bases between the two ends. The CDR3 sequence is CASSQSTGSSGANVLTF. Written as DNA, the CDR3 is TGCGCCAGCAGTCAATCAACAGGAAGCTCTGGGGCCAACGTCCTGACTTTC.

The rearrangement links TRBV14 to TRBJ1-6, with no clear D. Trimming left V 1 base short and J 3 bases short, with 10 bases between. The CDR3 runs 16 residues. Per germline, CDR1 SGHDN and CDR2 FVKESK. This chain's CDR3 is CASSQVGRFYNSPLHF. The CDR3 DNA reads TGTGCCAGCAGCCAAGTCGGACGGTTCTATAATTCACCCCTCCACTTT. The full variable domain, its missing parts supplied by reference TRBV14 and TRBJ1-6, is EAGVTQFPSHSVIEKGQTVTLRCDPISGHDNLYWYRRVMGKEIKFLLHFVKESKQDESGMPNNRFLAERTGGTYSTLKVQPAELEDSGVYFCASSQVGRFYNSPLHFGNGTRLTVT.

The rearrangement links TRBV19 to TRBJ2-7; 8 nucleotides align to TRBD1. Germline V gene sequence: CDR1 LNHDA, CDR2 SQIVND (reference sequence). The CDR3 is 13 amino acids. With V trimmed by 10 bases and J by 4 bases, 9 bases remained unmatched. CDR3 region: CATKKTGGYEQYF. Written as DNA, the CDR3 is TGTGCCACTAAGAAAACAGGGGGGTACGAGCAGTACTTC.

Many counts were recorded for this clonotype. The gene calls are TRBV12-3 or TRBV12-4 and TRBJ2-5; D might be TRBD1 (5 bases). The CDR3 extends over 15 amino acids. V was clipped by 0 bases and J by 6 bases, with 14 bases between them. CDR3 nucleotide sequence: TGTGCCAGCAGTTTAGCAGGGGCGCACGGAAAGACCCAGTACTTC. The encoded protein is CASSLAGAHGKTQYF.